Shown below are 19 T cell receptor beta chains from a single sample sequenced in a study of shared clonotypes between healthy human individuals. Only in-frame clones appear in the TCRdb table, and some are missing; sequencing was by immunoSEQ multiplex PCR. The table lists about 2.2 million clones, 85% to 95% of them singletons. Positively selected for CCR7, the CD45RO-negative cells used as naive CD8 cells excluded terminally differentiated effector memory CD45RA+ cells. The sample comprised naive CD8+ T cells from PBMCs. The receptors shown here come from a man younger than 35 in good health. Some clones in this sample may be carry-over from other donors' samples.

This chain joins TRBV9 and TRBJ2-2; D is unclear. V lost 4 bases to trimming and J lost 5 bases, with 15 bases between them. The CDR3 loop spans 15 amino acids. Germline CDR1 SGDLS, CDR2 YYNGEE. The CDR3 DNA is TGTGCCAGCAGCCCTCCAGGCCCAGGAACCGGGGAGCTGTTTTTT. This gives the protein CASSPPGPGTGELFF.

V is TRBV13 and J is TRBJ1-2; D is uncertain. V gave up 1 base and J gave up 1 base, with 10 bases separating them. In germline, CDR1 is PRHDT, CDR2 FYEKMQ (reference sequence). The CDR3 is made up of 15 amino acids. The CDR3 DNA sequence: TGTGCCAGCAGCTTAGTAGAACAGTTTAACTATGGCTACACCTTC. This gives the protein CASSLVEQFNYGYTF.

This chain links TRBV27 with TRBJ2-1; TRBD2 is a possible D gene (6 bases). The CDR3 contains 14 residues. V lost 4 bases, J lost 2 bases, and 9 bases lay in between. The germline CDR1 and CDR2 sequences are MNHEY and SMNVEV (reference sequence). CDR3 in DNA: TGTGCCAGCAGTTCCCAGCGGGCCTACAATGAGCAGTTCTTC. It encodes CASSSQRAYNEQFF.

This clone was counted once. The J gene is TRBJ1-2, the V gene TRBV27, with a possible D match to TRBD1 (5 bases). CDR1 and CDR2 (germline): MNHEY, SMNVEV (reference sequence). There are 12 residues in the CDR3. Trimming left V 6 bases short and J 4 bases short, with 9 bases between. The CDR3 reads CASRQVPYGYTF. Here the CDR3 DNA reads TGTGCCAGCAGACAGGTTCCCTATGGCTACACCTTC.

This chain uses TRBV27 with TRBJ1-2; 7 nucleotides line up with TRBD1. Germline CDR1 reads MNHEY; CDR2 reads SMNVEV (reference sequence). This CDR3 comprises 12 residues. The CDR3, as DNA: TGTGCTACTGGGACAGCTTACTATGGCTACACCTTC. As protein: CATGTAYYGYTF.

This chain links TRBV4-3 with TRBJ2-5; possibly TRBD2 for D (6 bases). Gene TRBJ2-7 matches the end of the DNA better, so the J call may be wrong. There are 14 residues in the CDR3. CDR1 and CDR2 from the germline V gene are LGHNA and YSLEER. CDR3 sequence (DNA): TGCGCCAGCAGCCTTATAGCGGAGTCCTACGAGCAGTACTTC. Encoded protein: CASSLIAESYEQYF.

This chain uses TRBV29-1 with TRBJ1-2; a weak D match, TRBD1 (5 bases). Germline CDR1 is SQVTM and CDR2 is ANQGSEA. V was shortened by 3 bases and J by 4 bases, with 9 bases between the two germline ends. The CDR3 has 12 amino acids. CDR3: CSVDRGSYGYTF. CDR3 nucleotide sequence: TGCAGCGTTGATCGGGGCAGCTATGGCTACACCTTC.

The J gene is TRBJ2-1, the V gene TRBV19, with 9 bases matching TRBD2. The CDR3 runs 15 residues. The junction had 9 bases not matched to a gene; V was cut back by 3 bases and J by 9 bases. Germline V lookup: CDR1 LNHDA, CDR2 SQIVND (reference sequence). CDR3 loop: CASSMIGLAMTEQFF. CDR3 DNA sequence: TGTGCCAGTAGTATGATAGGACTAGCGATGACTGAGCAGTTCTTC. Looking up the rest from reference TRBV19 and TRBJ2-1 gives the full variable domain: DGGITQSPKYLFRKEGQNVTLSCEQNLNHDAMYWYRQDPGQGLRLIYYSQIVNDFQKGDIAEGYSVSREKKESFPLTVTSAQKNPTAFYLCASSMIGLAMTEQFFGPGTRLTVL.

The chain carries TRBV2 and TRBJ2-1; 11 bases match TRBD2. Germline lookup yields CDR1 SNHLY and CDR2 FYNNEI. Trimming removed 4 bases from V and 7 bases from J; junction bases left unmatched: 3. This CDR3 contains 14 residues. CDR3 sequence: CASSVAGGGNEQFF. The CDR3 nucleotides are TGTGCCAGCAGTGTAGCGGGAGGGGGTAATGAGCAGTTCTTC.

This clone has only one observation. The rearrangement links TRBV28 to TRBJ1-2, with D perhaps TRBD1 (6 bases). This CDR3 has 14 residues. Germline-derived CDR1 and CDR2 are MDHEN and SYDVKM. V lost 6 bases to trimming and J lost 4 bases, with 15 bases between them. CDR3 loop: CASSYDRTAYGYTF. CDR3 nucleotide sequence: TGTGCCAGCAGCTACGACAGGACAGCCTATGGCTACACCTTC.

This sequence joins TRBV2 and TRBJ2-2; tentative D call: TRBD1 (5 bases). The V and J ends lost 2 bases and 3 bases respectively, with 16 bases between them. The V gene's germline CDR1 is SNHLY and CDR2 FYNNEI. The CDR3 covers 17 residues. CDR3 loop: CASSEWATAKDTGELFF. In nucleotides, the CDR3 is TGTGCCAGCAGTGAATGGGCGACAGCTAAAGACACCGGGGAGCTGTTTTTT. Full variable domain (remainder filled in from reference TRBV2 and TRBJ2-2): EPEVTQTPSHQVTQMGQEVILRCVPISNHLYFYWYRQILGQKVEFLVSFYNNEISEKSEIFDDQFSVERPDGSNFTLKIRSTKLEDSAMYFCASSEWATAKDTGELFFGEGSRLTVL.

This chain uses TRBV28 with TRBJ2-3; perhaps D is TRBD1 or TRBD2 (5 bases each). The CDR3 sequence is 14 residues long. Trimming cost V 6 bases and J 0 bases, with 10 bases left between them. Germline V gives CDR1 MDHEN, CDR2 SYDVKM. The CDR3 region has the DNA TGTGCCAGCAGACGGGGCCGTAGCACAGATACGCAGTATTTT. It codes for CASRRGRSTDTQYF.

The chain combines TRBV27 with TRBJ2-7, with TRBD1 matching over 10 bases. This CDR3 is built from 15 residues. CDR1 is MNHEY, CDR2 SMNVEV, per germline (reference sequence). Trimming took 4 bases from V and 2 from J; bases not matched to a gene: 5. CDR3 residues: CASSSGTGDPYEQYF. The CDR3 nucleotides read TGTGCCAGCAGTTCCGGGACAGGGGATCCCTACGAGCAGTACTTC.

In its sample, this clone was seen once. The genes are TRBV9 and TRBJ2-2; D remains ambiguous. CDR1 and CDR2 from the germline V gene are SGDLS and YYNGEE. Deletions cut 4 bases from V and 9 bases from J, with 13 bases between. This CDR3 is 13 amino acids long. The CDR3 DNA reads TGTGCCAGCAGCTCAGGCGTGAGTTGGGAGCTGTTTTTT. Translation: CASSSGVSWELFF.

This clone was counted a single time. The rearrangement uses TRBV4-2 and TRBJ2-7, with 8 bases lining up with TRBD2. The CDR3 length is 15 residues. Germline V lookup: CDR1 LGHNA, CDR2 YNFKEQ. Trimming took 0 bases from V and 7 from J; bases not matched to a gene: 8. Here the CDR3 DNA reads TGTGCCAGCAGCCAAGACGGGAGGGCCTATGGAGAGCAGTACTTC. Protein: CASSQDGRAYGEQYF.

CDR3 amino acids: CASSHNVAGTYNEQFF. CDR3 sequence (DNA): TGTGCCAGCAGCCATAACGTAGCGGGGACCTACAATGAGCAGTTCTTC. The chain has TRBV7-9 and TRBJ2-1; TRBD2 agrees at 8 bases. The germline gives CDR1 SEHNR, CDR2 FQNEAQ (reference sequence). Trimming took 5 bases from V and 2 from J; bases not matched to a gene: 8. The length of the CDR3 is 16 residues.

The chain links TRBV19 to TRBJ2-6; D remains ambiguous. The CDR3 has 15 residues. Germline V CDR1 and CDR2: LNHDA, SQIVND (reference sequence). Between the trimmed V and J ends, which lost 5 bases and 4 bases, there was a span of 12 bases. The CDR3 protein is CASSARVAGANVLTF. In DNA, the CDR3 is TGTGCCAGTAGTGCTAGGGTTGCCGGGGCCAACGTCCTGACTTTC.

CDR3 sequence: CASSLGGGPGGTQYF. For the CDR3, the DNA is TGTGCCAGCAGCTTAGGTGGGGGTCCCGGCGGGACCCAGTACTTC. The V gene is TRBV7-9, the J gene TRBJ2-5; D tentatively fits TRBD1 or TRBD2 (5 bases each). The V gene lost 1 base and the J gene lost 7 bases, with 16 bases spanning the gap. CDR3 length equals 15 residues. Germline CDR1 is SEHNR and CDR2 is FQNEAQ (reference sequence).

The V call is TRBV7-8, the J call TRBJ2-1; a possible D gene is TRBD1 (5 bases). There are 14 residues in the CDR3. Germline assignment: CDR1 SGHVS and CDR2 FQNEAQ. V was shortened by 5 bases and J by 12 bases, with 20 bases between the two germline ends. CDR3 in DNA: TGTGCCAGCAGCCCCGATTCAGGGTATTTGGCGCAGTTCTTC. Its protein is CASSPDSGYLAQFF.